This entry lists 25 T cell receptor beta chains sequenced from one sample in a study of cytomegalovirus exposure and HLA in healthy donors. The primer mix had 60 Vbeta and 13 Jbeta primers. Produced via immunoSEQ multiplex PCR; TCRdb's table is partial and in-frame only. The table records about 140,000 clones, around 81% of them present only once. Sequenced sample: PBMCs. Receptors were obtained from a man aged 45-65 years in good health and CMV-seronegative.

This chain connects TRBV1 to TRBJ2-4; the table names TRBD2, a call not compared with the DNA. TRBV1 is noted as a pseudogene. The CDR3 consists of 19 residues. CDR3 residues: CTSSQEVVAELLAKNIQYF. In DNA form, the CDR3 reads TGCACCAGCAGCCAAGAAGTAGTAGCGGAGTTGTTAGCCAAAAACATTCAGTACTTC.

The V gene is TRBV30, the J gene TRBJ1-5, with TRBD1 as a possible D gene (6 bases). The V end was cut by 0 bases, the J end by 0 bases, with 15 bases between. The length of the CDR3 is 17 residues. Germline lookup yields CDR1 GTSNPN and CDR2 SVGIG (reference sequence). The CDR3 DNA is TGTGCCTGGAGTGTAATGGGACACCCTTATAGCAATCAGCCCCAGCATTTT. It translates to CAWSVMGHPYSNQPQHF.

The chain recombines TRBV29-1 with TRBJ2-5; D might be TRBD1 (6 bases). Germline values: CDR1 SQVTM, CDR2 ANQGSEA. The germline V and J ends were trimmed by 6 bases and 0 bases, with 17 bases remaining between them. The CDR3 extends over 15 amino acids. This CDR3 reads CSVPPPAGDQETQYF. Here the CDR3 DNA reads TGCAGCGTCCCGCCCCCGGCAGGGGACCAAGAGACCCAGTACTTC.

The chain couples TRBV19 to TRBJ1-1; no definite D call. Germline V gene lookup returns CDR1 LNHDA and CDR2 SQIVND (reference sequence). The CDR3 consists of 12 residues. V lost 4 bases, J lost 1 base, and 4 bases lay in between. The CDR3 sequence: CASSNSNTEAFF. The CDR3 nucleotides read TGTGCCAGTAGTAACTCGAACACTGAAGCTTTCTTT. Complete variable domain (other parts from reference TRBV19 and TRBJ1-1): DGGITQSPKYLFRKEGQNVTLSCEQNLNHDAMYWYRQDPGQGLRLIYYSQIVNDFQKGDIAEGYSVSREKKESFPLTVTSAQKNPTAFYLCASSNSNTEAFFGQGTRLTVV.

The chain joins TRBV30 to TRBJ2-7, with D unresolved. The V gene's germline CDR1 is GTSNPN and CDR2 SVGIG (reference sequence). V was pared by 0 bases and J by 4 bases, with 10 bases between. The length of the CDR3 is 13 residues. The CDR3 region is CAWSVHRQYEQYF. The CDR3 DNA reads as TGTGCCTGGAGTGTACACAGACAATACGAGCAGTACTTC.

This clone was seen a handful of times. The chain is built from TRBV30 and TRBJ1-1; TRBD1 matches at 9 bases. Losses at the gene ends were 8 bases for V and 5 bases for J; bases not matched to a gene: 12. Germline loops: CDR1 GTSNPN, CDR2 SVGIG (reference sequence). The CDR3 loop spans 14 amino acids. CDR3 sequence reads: CASRDRVYVTEAFF. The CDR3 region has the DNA TGTGCCAGCCGGGACAGGGTGTATGTTACTGAAGCTTTCTTT.

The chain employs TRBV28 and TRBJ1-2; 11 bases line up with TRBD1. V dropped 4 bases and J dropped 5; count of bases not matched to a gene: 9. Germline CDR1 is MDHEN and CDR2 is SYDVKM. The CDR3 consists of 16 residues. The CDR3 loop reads CASSSQDRGHLYGYTF. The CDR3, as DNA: TGTGCCAGCAGTTCACAGGACAGGGGGCACCTTTATGGCTACACCTTC.

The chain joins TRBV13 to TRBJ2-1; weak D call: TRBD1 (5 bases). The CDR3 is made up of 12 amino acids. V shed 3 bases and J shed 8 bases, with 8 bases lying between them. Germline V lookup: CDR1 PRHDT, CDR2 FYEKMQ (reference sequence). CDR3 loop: CASSFLGDEQFF. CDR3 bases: TGTGCCAGCAGCTTTCTAGGGGATGAGCAGTTCTTC.

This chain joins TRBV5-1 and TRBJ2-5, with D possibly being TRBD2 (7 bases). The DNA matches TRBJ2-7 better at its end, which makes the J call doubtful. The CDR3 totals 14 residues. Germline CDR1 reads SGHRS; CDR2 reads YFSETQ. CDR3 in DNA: TGCGCCAGCACCGGCGGGGGCACTACCTACGAGCAGTACTTC. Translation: CASTGGGTTYEQYF.

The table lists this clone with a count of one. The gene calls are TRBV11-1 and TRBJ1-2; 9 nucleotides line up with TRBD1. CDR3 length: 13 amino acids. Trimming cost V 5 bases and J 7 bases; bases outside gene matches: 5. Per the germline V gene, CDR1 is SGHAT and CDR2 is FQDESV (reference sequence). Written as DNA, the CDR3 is TGTGCCAGCAGCCCCCAGGACAGGGGTGGCTACACCTTC. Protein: CASSPQDRGGYTF.

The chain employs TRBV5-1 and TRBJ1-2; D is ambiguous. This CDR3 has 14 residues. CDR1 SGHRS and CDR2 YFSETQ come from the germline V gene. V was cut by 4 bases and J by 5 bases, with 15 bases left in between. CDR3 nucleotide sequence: TGCGCCAGCAGCACCGGGAACAGCAAGTATGGCTACACCTTC. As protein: CASSTGNSKYGYTF.

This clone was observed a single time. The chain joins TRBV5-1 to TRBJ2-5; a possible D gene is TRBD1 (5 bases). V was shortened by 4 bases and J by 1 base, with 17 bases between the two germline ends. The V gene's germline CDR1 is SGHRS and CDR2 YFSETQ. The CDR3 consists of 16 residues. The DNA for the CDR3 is TGCGCCAGCAGCCTCCAGCTACAGGTCCGCCAAGAGACCCAGTACTTC. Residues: CASSLQLQVRQETQYF.

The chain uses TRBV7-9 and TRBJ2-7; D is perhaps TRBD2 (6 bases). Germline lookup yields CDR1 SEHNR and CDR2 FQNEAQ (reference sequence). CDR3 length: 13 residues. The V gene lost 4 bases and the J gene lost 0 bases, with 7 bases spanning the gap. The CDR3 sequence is CASSSGSSYEQYF. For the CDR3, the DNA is TGTGCCAGCAGCTCCGGGAGCTCCTACGAGCAGTACTTC. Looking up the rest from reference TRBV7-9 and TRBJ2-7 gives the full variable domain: DTGVSQNPRHKITKRGQNVTFRCDPISEHNRLYWYRQTLGQGPEFLTYFQNEAQLEKSRLLSDRFSAERPKGSFSTLEIQRTEQGDSAMYLCASSSGSSYEQYFGPGTRLTVT.

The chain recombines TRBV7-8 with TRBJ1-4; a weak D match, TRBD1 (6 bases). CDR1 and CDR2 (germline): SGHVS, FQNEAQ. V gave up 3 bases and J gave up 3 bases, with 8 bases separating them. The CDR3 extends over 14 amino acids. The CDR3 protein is CASSLTGPNEKLFF. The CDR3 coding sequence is TGTGCCAGCAGCTTGACAGGCCCTAATGAAAAACTGTTTTTT. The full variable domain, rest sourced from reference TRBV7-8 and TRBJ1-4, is GAGVSQSPRYKVAKRGQDVALRCDPISGHVSLFWYQQALGQGPEFLTYFQNEAQLDKSGLPSDRFFAERPEGSVSTLKIQRTQQEDSAVYLCASSLTGPNEKLFFGSGTQLSVL.

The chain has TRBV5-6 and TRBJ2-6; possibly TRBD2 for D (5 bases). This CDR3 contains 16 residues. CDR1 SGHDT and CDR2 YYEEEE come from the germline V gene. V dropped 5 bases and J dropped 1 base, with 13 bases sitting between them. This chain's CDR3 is CASRYHGRSGANVLTF. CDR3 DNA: TGTGCCAGCAGGTACCATGGGAGATCTGGGGCCAACGTCCTGACTTTC.

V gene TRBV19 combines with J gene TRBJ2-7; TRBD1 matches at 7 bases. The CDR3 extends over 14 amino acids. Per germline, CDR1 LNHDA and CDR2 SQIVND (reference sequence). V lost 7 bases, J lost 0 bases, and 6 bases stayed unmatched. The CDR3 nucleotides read TGTGCCAGTACCCTGACAGGGACCTCCTACGAGCAGTACTTC. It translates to CASTLTGTSYEQYF.

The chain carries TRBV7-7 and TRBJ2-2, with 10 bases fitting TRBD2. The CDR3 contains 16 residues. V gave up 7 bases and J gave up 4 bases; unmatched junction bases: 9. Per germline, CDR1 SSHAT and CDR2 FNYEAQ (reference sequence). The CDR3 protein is CASTPSGGAATGELFF. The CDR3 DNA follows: TGTGCCAGCACCCCCAGCGGGGGGGCCGCCACCGGGGAGCTGTTTTTT.

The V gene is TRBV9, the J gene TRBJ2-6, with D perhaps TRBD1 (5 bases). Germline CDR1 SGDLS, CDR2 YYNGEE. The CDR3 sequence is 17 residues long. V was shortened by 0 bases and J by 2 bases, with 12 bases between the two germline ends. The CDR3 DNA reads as TGTGCCAGCAGCGTAGGGCCCGCAGGGACTGGGGCCAACGTCCTGACTTTC. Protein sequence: CASSVGPAGTGANVLTF.

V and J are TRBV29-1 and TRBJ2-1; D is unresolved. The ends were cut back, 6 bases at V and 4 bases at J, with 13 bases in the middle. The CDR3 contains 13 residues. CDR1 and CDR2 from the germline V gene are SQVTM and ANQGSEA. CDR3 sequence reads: CSVSADNYNEQFF. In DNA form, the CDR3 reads TGCAGCGTCTCGGCAGACAATTACAATGAGCAGTTCTTC.

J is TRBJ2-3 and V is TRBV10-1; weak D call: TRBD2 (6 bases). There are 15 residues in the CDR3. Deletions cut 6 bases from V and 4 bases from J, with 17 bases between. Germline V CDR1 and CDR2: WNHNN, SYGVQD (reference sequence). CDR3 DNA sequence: TGCGCCAGCAGACCTTCGACGGGGGAGGCAGATACGCAGTATTTT. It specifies CASRPSTGEADTQYF.

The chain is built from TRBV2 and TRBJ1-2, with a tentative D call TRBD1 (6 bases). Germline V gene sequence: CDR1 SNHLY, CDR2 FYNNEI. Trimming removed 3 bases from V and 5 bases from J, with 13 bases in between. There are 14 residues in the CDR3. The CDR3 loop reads CASSDLGTLYGYTF. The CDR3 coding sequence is TGTGCCAGCAGTGACCTTGGGACACTGTATGGCTACACCTTC.

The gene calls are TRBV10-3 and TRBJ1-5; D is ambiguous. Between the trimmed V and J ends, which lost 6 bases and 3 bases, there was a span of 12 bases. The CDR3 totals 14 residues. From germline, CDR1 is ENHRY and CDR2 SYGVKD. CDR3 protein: CAISAGLNNQPQHF. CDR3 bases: TGTGCCATCAGCGCCGGACTGAACAATCAGCCCCAGCATTTT.

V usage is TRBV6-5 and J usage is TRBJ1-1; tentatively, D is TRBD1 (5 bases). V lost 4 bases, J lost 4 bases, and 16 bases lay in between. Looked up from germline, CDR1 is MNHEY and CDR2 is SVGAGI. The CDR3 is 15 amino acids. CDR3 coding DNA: TGTGCCAGCAGTTCGGGGATGGGGGGGACCACTGAAGCTTTCTTT. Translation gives CASSSGMGGTTEAFF.

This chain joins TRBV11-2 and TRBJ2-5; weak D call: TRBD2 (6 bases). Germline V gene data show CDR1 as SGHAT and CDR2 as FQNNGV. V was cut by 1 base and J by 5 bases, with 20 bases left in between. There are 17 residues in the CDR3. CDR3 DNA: TGTGCCAGCAGCTTAGGTGGAGGAGGCGGAGCGGGTGAGACCCAGTACTTC. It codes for CASSLGGGGGAGETQYF. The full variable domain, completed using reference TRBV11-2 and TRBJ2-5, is EAGVAQSPRYKIIEKRQSVAFWCNPISGHATLYWYQQILGQGPKLLIQFQNNGVVDDSQLPKDRFSAERLKGVDSTLKIQPAKLEDSAVYLCASSLGGGGGAGETQYFGPGTRLLVL.

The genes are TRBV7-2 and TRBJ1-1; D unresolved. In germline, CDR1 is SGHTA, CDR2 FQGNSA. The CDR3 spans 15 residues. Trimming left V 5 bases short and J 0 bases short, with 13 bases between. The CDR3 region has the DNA TGTGCCAGCAGCCCCAGCGGCTCGATGAACACTGAAGCTTTCTTT. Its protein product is CASSPSGSMNTEAFF.